Here is one TCR beta chain with its context. Its specificity is not known. Method: immunoSEQ multiplex PCR; TCRdb's copy keeps in-frame clones and lacks some. There are roughly 57,000 clones in the sample; around nine tenths occur only once, and less than 2% lies in the top ten. The data stem from a study of a mutant IDH1 vaccine in newly diagnosed glioma. Study summary: Patients got their first vaccination 4-6 weeks after radiotherapy alone, or with temozolomide cycles. Before enrollment, the patients had been treated with radiotherapy alone, temozolomide alone, or both together. Most of them had received both.

The time point here: week 11, during vaccination. Every single dose of the vaccine, 300 ug of mutant IDH1 20-mer peptide, came with topical imiquimod. There were new WHO grade 3 or 4 astrocytomas in the donors, and these were IDH1-mutant and ATRX-lost. V lost 6 bases, J lost 1 base, and 8 bases stayed unmatched. CDR3 size: 15 residues. Germline lookup yields CDR1 MNHNS and CDR2 SASEGT. This TCR derives from a man in his forties with glioma. The sample here was PBMCs, taken from a glioma patient whose treatment included an IDH1 peptide vaccine. The gene calls are TRBV6-1 and TRBJ2-7, with TRBD2 identical over 8 bases. Here the CDR3 DNA reads TGTGCCAGCAGGGGGGGCAGCGGGGGATCCTACGAGCAGTACGTC. Amino acid sequence: CASRGGSGGSYEQYV.